This T cell receptor (beta chain) comes out of a study of blood T cell repertoires in COVID-19. Study summary: From the United States, Italy and Spain came samples of acute and convalescent COVID-19. Sources were T cells, B-cell-depleted T cells, or PBMCs; the material itself was cDNA or gDNA.

The CDR3 extends over 16 amino acids. The V gene end was trimmed by 2 bases and the J gene end by 7 bases; junction bases not matched to a gene: 11. CDR1 GTSNPN and CDR2 SVGIG come from the germline V gene (reference sequence). TCRdb keeps only in-frame clones here, not all; method: immunoSEQ multiplex PCR. The table records approximately 250,000 clones, 84% of them present only once. The rearrangement uses TRBV30 and TRBJ2-1, with 10 positions matching TRBD2. The origin of this receptor is a man in his forties or fifties with acute or convalescent COVID-19. Material: peripheral blood. The CDR3 bases are TGTGCCTGGAGTAGGGTGGAAGCGGGGGGGAAAAATGAGCAGTTCTTC. This encodes CAWSRVEAGGKNEQFF.